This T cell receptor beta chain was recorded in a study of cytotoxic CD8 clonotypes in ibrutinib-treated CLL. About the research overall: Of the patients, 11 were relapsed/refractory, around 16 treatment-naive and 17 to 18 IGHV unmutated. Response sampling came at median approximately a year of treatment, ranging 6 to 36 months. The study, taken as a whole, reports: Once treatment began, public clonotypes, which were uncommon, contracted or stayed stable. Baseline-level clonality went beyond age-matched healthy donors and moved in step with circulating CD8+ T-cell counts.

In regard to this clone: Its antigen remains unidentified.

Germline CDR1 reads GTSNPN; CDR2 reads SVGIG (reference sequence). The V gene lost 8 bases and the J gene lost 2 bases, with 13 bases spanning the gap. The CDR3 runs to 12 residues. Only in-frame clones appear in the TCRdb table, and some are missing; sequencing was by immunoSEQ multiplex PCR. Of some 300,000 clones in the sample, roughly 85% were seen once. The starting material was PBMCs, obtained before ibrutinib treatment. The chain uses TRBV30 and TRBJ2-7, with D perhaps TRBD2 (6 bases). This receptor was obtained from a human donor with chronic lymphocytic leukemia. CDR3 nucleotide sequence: TGTGCCGACCCAACGGGAGCCTACGAGCAGTACTTC. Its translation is CADPTGAYEQYF. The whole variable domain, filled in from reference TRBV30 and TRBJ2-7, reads SQTIHQWPATLVQPVGSPLSLECTVEGTSNPNLYWYRQAAGRGLQLLFYSVGIGQISSEVPQNLSASRPQDRQFILSSKKLLLSDSGFYLCADPTGAYEQYFGPGTRLTVT.